These T cell receptor beta chains were read from a single sample in a study of CD8+CD57+ T cells in acquired aplastic anemia. TCRdb redid the calling of the reads with MiXCR, one entry per CDR3 protein. The repertoire holds 450,000 to 550,000 distinct CDR3 sequences, with roughly a third as singletons. Material for sequencing was sorted CD4+, CD8+, or CD8+CD57+ T cells (not recorded which) from PBMCs. Source of these receptors: a human donor with aplastic anemia. Each CDR3 is given with its conserved first and last residue. D genes are given only for firm matches. Rows may omit the clone size; those that give it use once, few, many or a size class.

v_call: TRBV15; j_call: TRBJ2-7; clone_size: -; d_call: TRBD1; cdr3_nt: TGTACCACCAGCAGAGGAGTCAGGGGGCGAAACGAGCAGCACTTC; cdr3_aa: CTTSRGVRGRNEQHF
v_call: TRBV5-4; j_call: TRBJ2-2; clone_size: -; d_call: TRBD2; cdr3_nt: TGTGCCAGCAGCTCAGGACTAGCGGGGGGTAACACCGGGGAGCTGTTTTTT; cdr3_aa: CASSSGLAGGNTGELFF
v_call: TRBV10-2; j_call: TRBJ1-3; clone_size: -; d_call: -; cdr3_nt: TGCGCCAGCAATAGCCGGAGCCGAACAGAAATCTCTGGAAACACCATATATTTT; cdr3_aa: CASNSRSRTEISGNTIYF
v_call: TRBV24-1; j_call: TRBJ1-5; clone_size: many; d_call: -; cdr3_nt: TGTGCCACCAGTGATGTGGAGGGACTTAATCAGCCCCAGCATTTT; cdr3_aa: CATSDVEGLNQPQHF
v_call: TRBV25-1; j_call: TRBJ1-2; clone_size: -; d_call: TRBD1; cdr3_nt: TGTGCCAGCAGCCCTATGACTCGACAGGGGCAAAATGGCTACACCTTC; cdr3_aa: CASSPMTRQGQNGYTF
v_call: TRBV25-1; j_call: TRBJ1-1; clone_size: -; d_call: -; cdr3_nt: TGTGCCAGCAGGCCCCCCAATATTAACACTGAAGCTTTCTTT; cdr3_aa: CASRPPNINTEAFF
v_call: TRBV10-3; j_call: TRBJ1-3; clone_size: many; d_call: -; cdr3_nt: TGTGCCATCAGTGTAGGGGGGAACTCTGGAAACACCATATATTTT; cdr3_aa: CAISVGGNSGNTIYF
v_call: TRBV11-2; j_call: TRBJ2-7; clone_size: many; d_call: -; cdr3_nt: TGTGCCAGCAGCTTAGGGAGGGGAACCGAGCAGTACTTC; cdr3_aa: CASSLGRGTEQYF
v_call: TRBV15; j_call: TRBJ2-2; clone_size: -; d_call: TRBD2; cdr3_nt: TGTGCCACCAGCAGACCCAGGGGCCTAGCGGGTGGTGGGAACTCCGGGGAGCTGTTTTTT; cdr3_aa: CATSRPRGLAGGGNSGELFF
v_call: TRBV7-8; j_call: TRBJ2-3; clone_size: few; d_call: -; cdr3_nt: TGTGCCAGCGAAAGCCGCGGCGCAGATACGCAGTATTTT; cdr3_aa: CASESRGADTQYF
v_call: TRBV9; j_call: TRBJ2-5; clone_size: many; d_call: -; cdr3_nt: TGTGCCAGCAGCGGAGGATCTGAGACCCAGTACTTC; cdr3_aa: CASSGGSETQYF
v_call: TRBV5-1; j_call: TRBJ2-7; clone_size: many; d_call: TRBD1; cdr3_nt: TGCGCCAGCAGCTTAAGACAGGGTGGCTACGAGCAGTACTTC; cdr3_aa: CASSLRQGGYEQYF
v_call: TRBV4-3; j_call: TRBJ1-2; clone_size: -; d_call: -; cdr3_nt: TGCGCCAGCAGCCAAGAAATAGCAGGGGCCGGCTATGGCTACACCTTC; cdr3_aa: CASSQEIAGAGYGYTF
v_call: TRBV5-4; j_call: TRBJ2-7; clone_size: -; d_call: -; cdr3_nt: TGTGCCAGCAGCTTGGGCAGGGAGAGCGACGAGCAGTACTTC; cdr3_aa: CASSLGRESDEQYF
v_call: TRBV7-3; j_call: TRBJ1-2; clone_size: many; d_call: -; cdr3_nt: TGTGCCAGCAGCTTAGGCGGCAGGGAAGTAGGGGACTATGGCTACACCTTC; cdr3_aa: CASSLGGREVGDYGYTF
v_call: TRBV3-1; j_call: TRBJ1-5; clone_size: few; d_call: TRBD1; cdr3_nt: TGTGCCAGCAGCCAAGCAGGACAGGGGAATCAGCCCCAGCATTTT; cdr3_aa: CASSQAGQGNQPQHF
v_call: TRBV6-5; j_call: TRBJ1-6; clone_size: -; d_call: TRBD1; cdr3_nt: TGTGCCAGCAGTTTAGGGACAGGGTGGAATAATTCACCCCTCCACTTT; cdr3_aa: CASSLGTGWNNSPLHF
v_call: TRBV11-2; j_call: TRBJ1-3; clone_size: few; d_call: -; cdr3_nt: TGTGCCAGCAGCTTAGGGGGCAGGCGACACTCTGGAAACACCATATATTTT; cdr3_aa: CASSLGGRRHSGNTIYF
v_call: TRBV5-1; j_call: TRBJ1-5; clone_size: few; d_call: -; cdr3_nt: TGCGCCAGCAGCTTGGGGCAGGGGAGCGATAGCAATCAGCCCCAGCATTTT; cdr3_aa: CASSLGQGSDSNQPQHF
v_call: TRBV6-5; j_call: TRBJ2-3; clone_size: few; d_call: -; cdr3_nt: TGTGCCAGCAGTTTGCTTGCACTTGGCACAGATACGCAGTATTTT; cdr3_aa: CASSLLALGTDTQYF
v_call: TRBV19; j_call: TRBJ2-1; clone_size: few; d_call: TRBD1; cdr3_nt: TGTGCCAGTAGTATAGCGGGGACAGGGGTCTACAATGAGCAGTTCTTC; cdr3_aa: CASSIAGTGVYNEQFF
v_call: TRBV4-2; j_call: TRBJ2-6; clone_size: few; d_call: -; cdr3_nt: TGTGCCAGCAGCCAAGATAGAGGGGACGGAATTTCTGGGGCCAACGTCCTGACTTTC; cdr3_aa: CASSQDRGDGISGANVLTF
v_call: TRBV6-1; j_call: TRBJ2-2; clone_size: -; d_call: -; cdr3_nt: TGTGCCAGCAGATTCCGGGAGAACACCGGGGAGCTGTTTTTT; cdr3_aa: CASRFRENTGELFF
v_call: TRBV24-1; j_call: TRBJ2-5; clone_size: once; d_call: -; cdr3_nt: TGTGCCACCAGTGATTTGGAGGAGGGACGACAAGAGACCCAGTACTTC; cdr3_aa: CATSDLEEGRQETQYF
v_call: TRBV20-1; j_call: TRBJ2-7; clone_size: many; d_call: TRBD1; cdr3_nt: TGCAGTGCTGACCGGGACAGGGCCGACGAGCAGTACTTC; cdr3_aa: CSADRDRADEQYF
v_call: TRBV5-4; j_call: TRBJ2-7; clone_size: -; d_call: -; cdr3_nt: TGTGCCAGCAGCTCAAAGGGGAAAAACTACGAGCAGTACTTC; cdr3_aa: CASSSKGKNYEQYF
v_call: TRBV2; j_call: TRBJ1-4; clone_size: many; d_call: TRBD1; cdr3_nt: TGTGCCAGCAGTGAAGACAGGGGGAGCGAAAAACTGTTTTTT; cdr3_aa: CASSEDRGSEKLFF
v_call: TRBV9; j_call: TRBJ1-3; clone_size: many; d_call: -; cdr3_nt: TGTGCCAGCAGTGAGGTGTCGGGGTCTGGAAACACCATATATTTT; cdr3_aa: CASSEVSGSGNTIYF
v_call: TRBV5-1; j_call: TRBJ2-1; clone_size: -; d_call: TRBD1; cdr3_nt: TGCGCCAGCAGCTTGCAGACAGGGGTTTCGAGTGAGCAGTTCTTC; cdr3_aa: CASSLQTGVSSEQFF
v_call: TRBV20-1; j_call: TRBJ2-1; clone_size: -; d_call: TRBD2; cdr3_nt: TGCAGTGCTAGAGGGGCTAGCGGGAGTAACGAGCAGTTCTTC; cdr3_aa: CSARGASGSNEQFF
v_call: TRBV20-1; j_call: TRBJ1-2; clone_size: many; d_call: -; cdr3_nt: TGCAGTGCTAGTCAGGGAGTGGTGGGCTACACCTTC; cdr3_aa: CSASQGVVGYTF
v_call: TRBV15; j_call: TRBJ2-1; clone_size: many; d_call: -; cdr3_nt: TGTGCCACCAGTCTTCAGAATGACAATGAGCAGTTCTTC; cdr3_aa: CATSLQNDNEQFF
v_call: TRBV7-9; j_call: TRBJ1-3; clone_size: many; d_call: -; cdr3_nt: TGTGCCAGCAGCCCCCACGGGGAGGGGGACACCATATATTTT; cdr3_aa: CASSPHGEGDTIYF
v_call: TRBV19; j_call: TRBJ2-1; clone_size: few; d_call: TRBD2; cdr3_nt: TGTGCCAGTAGCCCCGGCGCGGGAGGCGACAATGAGCAGTTCTTC; cdr3_aa: CASSPGAGGDNEQFF
v_call: TRBV29-1; j_call: TRBJ1-3; clone_size: many; d_call: -; cdr3_nt: TGCAGCGTTGAATGGGGAAACACCATATATTTT; cdr3_aa: CSVEWGNTIYF
v_call: TRBV27; j_call: TRBJ2-3; clone_size: -; d_call: TRBD2; cdr3_nt: TGTGCCAGCAGCTGGACTAGTCGAGCAGATACGCAGTATTTT; cdr3_aa: CASSWTSRADTQYF
v_call: TRBV7-2; j_call: TRBJ1-5; clone_size: many; d_call: -; cdr3_nt: TGTGCCAGCAGCTTAGTAACAAATAGCAATCAGCCCCAGCATTTT; cdr3_aa: CASSLVTNSNQPQHF
v_call: TRBV18; j_call: TRBJ1-2; clone_size: few; d_call: -; cdr3_nt: TGTGCCAGCTCACCACTCCTAGACCCCGGAGGCTATGGCTACACCTTC; cdr3_aa: CASSPLLDPGGYGYTF
v_call: TRBV10-3; j_call: TRBJ2-2; clone_size: -; d_call: TRBD2; cdr3_nt: TGTGCCATCACTGGTAGCGGGACTTACGGGGAGCTGTTTTTT; cdr3_aa: CAITGSGTYGELFF
v_call: TRBV5-1; j_call: TRBJ2-5; clone_size: -; d_call: TRBD1; cdr3_nt: TGCGCCAGCAGTTTCCGGGACAGTGGTAAAGAGACCCAGTACTTC; cdr3_aa: CASSFRDSGKETQYF
v_call: TRBV29-1; j_call: TRBJ1-3; clone_size: once; d_call: TRBD1; cdr3_nt: TGCAGCGGCGGACAGGGGACTGGAAACACCATATATTTT; cdr3_aa: CSGGQGTGNTIYF
v_call: TRBV19; j_call: TRBJ2-1; clone_size: -; d_call: TRBD2; cdr3_nt: TGTGCGAGACTAGCGGGACACTACAATGAGCAGTTCTTC; cdr3_aa: CARLAGHYNEQFF
v_call: TRBV24-1; j_call: TRBJ1-2; clone_size: many; d_call: -; cdr3_nt: TGTGCCACCAGTGACAAGGACAGCGACTATGGCTACACCTTC; cdr3_aa: CATSDKDSDYGYTF
v_call: TRBV7-6; j_call: TRBJ1-1; clone_size: -; d_call: -; cdr3_nt: TGTGCCAGCAGCCTGGCAGGCCTCGGATACACTGAAGCTTTCTTT; cdr3_aa: CASSLAGLGYTEAFF
v_call: TRBV19; j_call: TRBJ2-5; clone_size: many; d_call: -; cdr3_nt: TGTGCCAGTAGTATCGTTATAGGGATAATCGAGACCCAGTACTTC; cdr3_aa: CASSIVIGIIETQYF
v_call: TRBV30; j_call: TRBJ2-5; clone_size: -; d_call: TRBD1; cdr3_nt: TGTGCCTGGACAGGGGGTGGAGAGACCCAGTACTTC; cdr3_aa: CAWTGGGETQYF
v_call: TRBV15; j_call: TRBJ2-3; clone_size: many; d_call: -; cdr3_nt: TGTGCCACCAGCAGAGAGGTGAAGGATACGCAGTATTTT; cdr3_aa: CATSREVKDTQYF
v_call: TRBV6-1; j_call: TRBJ2-7; clone_size: few; d_call: -; cdr3_nt: TGTGCCACTCAGTTCAGCTACGAGCAGTACTTC; cdr3_aa: CATQFSYEQYF
v_call: TRBV2; j_call: TRBJ1-6; clone_size: few; d_call: -; cdr3_nt: TGTGCCAGCACCCCCGACGGGACCCCTTTAGGGGCCTCACCCCTCCACTTT; cdr3_aa: CASTPDGTPLGASPLHF
v_call: TRBV6-1; j_call: TRBJ2-7; clone_size: -; d_call: -; cdr3_nt: TGTGCCAGCGGACGCAGGGGTAGCGAGCAGTACTTC; cdr3_aa: CASGRRGSEQYF
v_call: TRBV7-9; j_call: TRBJ2-5; clone_size: many; d_call: -; cdr3_nt: TGTGCCAGCAGCTTAGAGCCGACTAGTTCGGAGACCCAGTACTTC; cdr3_aa: CASSLEPTSSETQYF
v_call: TRBV6-5; j_call: TRBJ1-2; clone_size: -; d_call: -; cdr3_nt: TGTGCCAGCAGTTACTCGCTCATTGCGAATCAAGGCTACACCTTC; cdr3_aa: CASSYSLIANQGYTF
v_call: TRBV19; j_call: TRBJ2-3; clone_size: many; d_call: -; cdr3_nt: TGTGCCAGTAGTATAGGGACCAGCAATGGTGATTATACGCAGTATTTT; cdr3_aa: CASSIGTSNGDYTQYF